Included here is one TCR beta chain sequence, with context. This clonotype was picked up many times. Its specific antigen is unknown. Nothing much larger sits one base from this clone, and base qualities are not available. TCR beta CDR3 regions were amplified from RNA transcripts. The first round of RT-PCR for the TCR CDR3 was performed with the HTBI primer set and the Qiagen OneStep RT-PCR kit. The libraries were constructed in a second round of multiplex PCR and then size-selected and purified. Paired-end sequencing of the libraries was performed with 100 bp reads on an Illumina HiSeq2000. The study's own analysis went as follows. SOAPnuke was used to process the raw data, throwing out any read that contained adapters or uncalled bases, had a mean Phred below 15, or lacked an exact constant-primer or identifier match. High-quality paired reads were merged using COPE v1.2.5, and each unique nucleotide sequence was defined as a clonotype. Clonotypes were aligned to IMGT TRBV, TRBD and TRBJ reference segments using MiTCR v1.1. The analysis included only V-J combinations with a frequency above 0.0001, which together covered 99.2% of the repertoires. A TCS score was defined as the ratio between F50 (clonal expansion) and ExV (chaos), using BLOSUM62-based TCRdist between CDR3 peptides within each V-J. Welch's t-statistics and random forest reduced around 550 V-J features to 13, which were used in a naive Bayes classifier (R e1071). TCRdb applied fastp at Q25 and MiXCR to the public reads, then kept only in-frame beta chains. All rows with the same CDR3 protein become a single entry with the most common DNA and genes. The V and J calls shown here were made by TCRdb, not taken from the authors' results. A total of around 700,000 distinct CDR3 sequences appear in this sample, 18% of them only once. 16% of the sample belongs to the ten largest clones.

For CDR1 and CDR2, the germline V gene (reference sequence) lists DFQATT and SNEGSKA. V is cut by 6 bases and J by 4 bases, and the space between the germline ends is 18 bases. The CDR3 sequence holds 14 residues, the cysteine and phenylalanine included. The read is trimmed to its CDR3 DNA, 42 bases read in frame from base 1. This sample is part of a study of T cells in Graves' hyperthyroidism and ophthalmopathy (dated by TCRdb to the late 2010s). In terms of the full investigation: Peripheral blood samples were taken at the time of initial diagnosis, prior to any treatment. TCR V-J signatures able to tell the groups apart were searched for in a discovery cohort of 90 to 100 patients, of whom around 42 had Graves' ophthalmopathy and roughly 57 had stable Graves' hyperthyroidism. Prospective prediction of ophthalmopathy was tested in an independent validation cohort consisting of about 20 hyperthyroidism patients and some 17 patients who later progressed to ophthalmopathy. For training and testing, the 100 or so patients in the discovery cohort were randomly divided in a 7:3 ratio. The study also compared thyroid tissue and blood T-cell repertoires from several Graves' hyperthyroidism patients. Once sampling was done, hyperthyroidism patients were given methimazole at a starting dose of 30 mg daily, whereas ophthalmopathy patients were given high-dose intravenous methylprednisolone. TCR Vbeta CDR3 sequencing of 135 peripheral blood samples (under 45 ophthalmopathy, under 80 hyperthyroidism and approximately 17 progressor patients) is reported in the paper.

Hyperthyroidism patients were newly diagnosed, with disease duration under 2 months, and aged 18 to 65 years. Patients with uncontrolled infections, other autoimmune diseases, pregnancy or lactation were excluded. Clinical symptoms, serum thyroxine and TRAb, thyroid ultrasound, and orbital computed tomography formed the basis for the diagnoses. For progressor patients, blood was drawn at the first diagnosis of hyperthyroidism, before any ophthalmopathy symptoms had appeared. PBMCs were separated from around 9.1 ml of fresh peripheral blood using Ficoll-Paque density gradient centrifugation. Patients classed as progressors first received a Graves' hyperthyroidism diagnosis and then went on to develop ophthalmopathy during follow-up. Total RNA was extracted with Trizol reagent, and quality was checked on an Agilent 2100 Bioanalyzer. General conclusions and limits of the study: A model built on a 13 V-J signature distinguished ophthalmopathy from stable hyperthyroidism, reaching roughly 88% sensitivity and under 84% specificity in cross-validation and 80%/75% in testing. No statistical method was used to fix the sample size in advance, and group allocation was not hidden from the investigators. Most expanded thyroid clonotypes (frequency above 0.001) were also found in blood, which suggests that blood repertoires may mirror thyroid immune responses. In validation, the model predicted progression to ophthalmopathy with 65% to 71% sensitivity and around 72% specificity, a median of around 6.6 months before onset.

This clonotype originated in a woman aged 45-65 years with Graves' hyperthyroidism that later progressed to Graves' ophthalmopathy. Recombination joined TRBV20-1 with TRBJ2-5, with no reliable assignment of the D segment. The sequenced sample consisted of blood. At the DNA level, the sequence is TGCAGTGCGTCGCTGTATTGGAGTGGAGAGACCCAGTACTTC. Its translation reads: CSASLYWSGETQYF.